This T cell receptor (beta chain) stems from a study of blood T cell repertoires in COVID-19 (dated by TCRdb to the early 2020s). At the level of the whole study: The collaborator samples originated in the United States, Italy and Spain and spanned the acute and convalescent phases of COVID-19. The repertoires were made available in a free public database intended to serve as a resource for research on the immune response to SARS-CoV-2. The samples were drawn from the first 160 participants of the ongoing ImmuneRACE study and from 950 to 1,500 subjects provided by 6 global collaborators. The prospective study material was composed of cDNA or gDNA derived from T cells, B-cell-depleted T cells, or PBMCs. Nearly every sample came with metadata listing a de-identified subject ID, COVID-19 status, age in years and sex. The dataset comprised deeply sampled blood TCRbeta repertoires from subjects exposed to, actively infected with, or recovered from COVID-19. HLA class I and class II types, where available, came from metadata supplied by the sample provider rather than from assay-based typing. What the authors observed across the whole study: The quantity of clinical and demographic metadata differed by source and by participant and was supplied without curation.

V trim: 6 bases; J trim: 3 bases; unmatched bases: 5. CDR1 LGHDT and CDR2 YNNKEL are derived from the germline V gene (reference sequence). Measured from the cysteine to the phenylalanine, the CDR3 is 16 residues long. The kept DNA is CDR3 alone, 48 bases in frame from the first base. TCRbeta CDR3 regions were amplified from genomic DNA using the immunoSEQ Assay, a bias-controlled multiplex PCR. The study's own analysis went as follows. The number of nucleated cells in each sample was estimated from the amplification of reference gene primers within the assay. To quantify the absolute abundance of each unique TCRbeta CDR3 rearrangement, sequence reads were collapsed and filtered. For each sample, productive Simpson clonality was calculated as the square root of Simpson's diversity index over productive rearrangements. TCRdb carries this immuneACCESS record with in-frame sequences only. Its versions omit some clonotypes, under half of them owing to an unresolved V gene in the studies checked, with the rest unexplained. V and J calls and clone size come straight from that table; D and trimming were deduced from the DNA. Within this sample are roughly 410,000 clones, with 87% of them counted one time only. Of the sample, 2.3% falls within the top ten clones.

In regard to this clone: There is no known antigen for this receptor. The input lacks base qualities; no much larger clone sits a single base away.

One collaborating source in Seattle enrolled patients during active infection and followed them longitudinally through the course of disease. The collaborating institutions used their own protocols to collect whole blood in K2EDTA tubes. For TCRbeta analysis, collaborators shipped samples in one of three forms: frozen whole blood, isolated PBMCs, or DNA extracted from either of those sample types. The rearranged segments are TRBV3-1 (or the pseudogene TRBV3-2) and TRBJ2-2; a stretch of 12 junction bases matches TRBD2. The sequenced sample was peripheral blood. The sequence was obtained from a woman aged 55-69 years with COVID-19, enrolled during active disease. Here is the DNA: TGTGCCAGCAGACAGAGACTAGCGGGGGACACCGGGGAGCTGTTTTTT. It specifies CASRQRLAGDTGELFF.